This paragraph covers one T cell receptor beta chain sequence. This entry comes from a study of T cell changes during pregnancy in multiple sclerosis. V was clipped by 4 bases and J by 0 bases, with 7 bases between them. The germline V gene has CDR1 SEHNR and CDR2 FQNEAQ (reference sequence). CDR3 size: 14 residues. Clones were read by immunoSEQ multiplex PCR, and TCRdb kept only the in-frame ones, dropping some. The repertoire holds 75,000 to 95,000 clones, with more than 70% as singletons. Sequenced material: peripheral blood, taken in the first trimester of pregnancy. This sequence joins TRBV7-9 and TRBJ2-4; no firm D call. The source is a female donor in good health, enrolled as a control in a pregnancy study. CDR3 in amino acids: CASSSDIAKNIQYF. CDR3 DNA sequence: TGTGCCAGCAGCTCCGACATAGCCAAAAACATTCAGTACTTC.